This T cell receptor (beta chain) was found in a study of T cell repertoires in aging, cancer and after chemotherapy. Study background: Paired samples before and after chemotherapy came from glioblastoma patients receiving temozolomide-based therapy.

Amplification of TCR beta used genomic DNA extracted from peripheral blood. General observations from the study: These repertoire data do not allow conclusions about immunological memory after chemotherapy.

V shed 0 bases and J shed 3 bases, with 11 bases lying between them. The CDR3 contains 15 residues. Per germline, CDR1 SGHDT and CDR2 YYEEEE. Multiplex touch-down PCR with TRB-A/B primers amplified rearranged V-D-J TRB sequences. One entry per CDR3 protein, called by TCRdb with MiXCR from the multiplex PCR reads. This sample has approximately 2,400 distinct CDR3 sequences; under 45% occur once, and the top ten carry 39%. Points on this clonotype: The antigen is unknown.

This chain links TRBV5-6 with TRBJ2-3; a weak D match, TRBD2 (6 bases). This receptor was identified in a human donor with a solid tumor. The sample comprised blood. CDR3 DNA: TGTGCCAGCAGCTTGGATCCGGGGGTAACAGATACGCAGTATTTT. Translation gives CASSLDPGVTDTQYF.